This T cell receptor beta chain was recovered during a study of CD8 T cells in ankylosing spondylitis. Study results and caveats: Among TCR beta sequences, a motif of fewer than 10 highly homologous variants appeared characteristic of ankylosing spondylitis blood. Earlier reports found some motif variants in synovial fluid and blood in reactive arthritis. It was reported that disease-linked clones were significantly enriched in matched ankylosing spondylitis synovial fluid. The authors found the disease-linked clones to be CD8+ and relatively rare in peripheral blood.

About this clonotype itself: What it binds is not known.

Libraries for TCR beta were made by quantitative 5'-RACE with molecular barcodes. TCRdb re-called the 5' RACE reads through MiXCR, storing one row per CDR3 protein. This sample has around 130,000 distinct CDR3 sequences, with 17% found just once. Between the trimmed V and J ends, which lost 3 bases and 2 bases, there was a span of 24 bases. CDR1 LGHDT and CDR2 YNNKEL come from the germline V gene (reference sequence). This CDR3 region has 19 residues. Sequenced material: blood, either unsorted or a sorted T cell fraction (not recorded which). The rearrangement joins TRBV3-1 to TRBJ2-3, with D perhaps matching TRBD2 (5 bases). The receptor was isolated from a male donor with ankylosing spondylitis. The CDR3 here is CASSHVVAHTRSNTDTQYF. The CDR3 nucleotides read TGTGCCAGCAGCCATGTGGTAGCCCACACTAGATCGAACACAGATACGCAGTATTTT.